The 19 T cell receptor beta chains given below trace back to one sample, sequenced in a study of cytomegalovirus exposure and HLA in healthy donors. 13 Jbeta primers and 60 Vbeta primers were used for the PCR. Profiling relied on immunoSEQ multiplex PCR, and the TCRdb table lists in-frame clones only, not all of them. The table records about 140,000 clones, 70% to 80% of them present only once. The sample consisted of PBMCs. The receptors here all came from a man aged 18 to 30 in good health and CMV-seronegative.

The chain has TRBV11-3 and TRBJ2-7, with 8 bases aligning to TRBD1. The CDR3 loop spans 14 amino acids. The V gene end was trimmed by 7 bases and the J gene end by 3 bases; junction bases not matched to a gene: 8. Germline V gene lookup returns CDR1 SGHNT and CDR2 YENEEA. DNA for the CDR3: TGTGCCAGCACAGGAGGACAGGGTATCTACGAGCAGTACTTC. Translated: CASTGGQGIYEQYF.

CDR3 loop: CASSYPPSYNEQFF. CDR3 DNA sequence: TGTGCCAGCAGTTACCCCCCGTCCTACAATGAGCAGTTCTTC. The gene calls are TRBV6-5 and TRBJ2-1; D gene ambiguous. The ends were cut back, 2 bases at V and 1 base at J, with 6 bases in the middle. The CDR3 consists of 14 residues. Germline V gene lookup returns CDR1 MNHEY and CDR2 SVGAGI.

This clone was picked up a small number of times. The J gene is TRBJ2-7, the V gene TRBV10-2, with 7 bases aligning to TRBD2. Germline V gene lookup returns CDR1 WSHSY and CDR2 SAAADI. V lost 7 bases to trimming and J lost 4 bases; unmatched junction nucleotides: 7. This CDR3 is built from 13 residues. The CDR3 loop is CASTGGRSYEQYF. CDR3 coding DNA: TGCGCCAGCACCGGGGGGAGATCTTACGAGCAGTACTTC.

The chain carries TRBV11-2 and TRBJ2-7; TRBD2 matches 10 bases. This CDR3 contains 15 residues. J gave up 2 bases and V 6 bases, and 7 bases lay outside the gene matches. The germline gives CDR1 SGHAT, CDR2 FQNNGV. The CDR3: CASSLRLAGTYEQYF. CDR3 bases: TGTGCCAGCAGTTTAAGACTAGCGGGCACCTACGAGCAGTACTTC.

The chain has TRBV19 and TRBJ2-7; D is perhaps TRBD1 (7 bases). This CDR3 contains 16 residues. The V end was cut by 1 base, the J end by 5 bases, with 18 bases between. The germline gives CDR1 LNHDA, CDR2 SQIVND (reference sequence). In DNA, the CDR3 is TGTGCCAGTAGTATAGGGTGGAGGGGACAGAAGAACGAGCAGTACTTC. Translating it yields CASSIGWRGQKNEQYF.

The chain recombines TRBV11-3 with TRBJ2-2; TRBD2 is a possible D gene (6 bases). Trimming shortened V by 6 bases and J by 2 bases, and 10 bases separated the two germline ends. CDR3 length equals 14 residues. Germline CDR1 and CDR2: SGHNT and YENEEA. The CDR3 nucleotides read TGTGCCAGCAGTTCCGGGAGTAACACCGGGGAGCTGTTTTTT. Translation gives CASSSGSNTGELFF.

The chain joins TRBV15 to TRBJ2-6, with 8 nucleotides matching TRBD1. With V trimmed by 5 bases and J by 1 base, 4 bases remained unmatched. The CDR3 has 16 amino acids. The germline V gene encodes CDR1 LNHNV and CDR2 YYDKDF (reference sequence). CDR3 loop: CATSAGQGSGANVLTF. In nucleotides, the CDR3 is TGTGCCACCAGCGCCGGACAGGGATCTGGGGCCAACGTCCTGACTTTC. Based on the CDR3 plus reference TRBV15 and TRBJ2-6, the full variable domain is DAMVIQNPRYQVTQFGKPVTLSCSQTLNHNVMYWYQQKSSQAPKLLFHYYDKDFNNEADTPDNFQSRRPNTSFCFLDIRSPGLGDTAMYLCATSAGQGSGANVLTFGAGSRLTVL.

This clone has just one count. J is TRBJ2-7 and V is TRBV6-5; 7 nucleotides agree with TRBD1. Trimming cost V 2 bases and J 1 base; bases outside gene matches: 5. The CDR3 runs 15 residues. Per germline, CDR1 MNHEY and CDR2 SVGAGI. The CDR3 here is CASSYEDRPSYEQYF. CDR3 nucleotides: TGTGCCAGCAGTTACGAGGACAGGCCTTCCTACGAGCAGTACTTC.

The chain combines TRBV19 with TRBJ2-3, with D possibly being TRBD2 (6 bases). The CDR3 sequence is 16 residues long. V lost 6 bases and J lost 2, with 18 bases in between. Per the germline V gene, CDR1 is LNHDA and CDR2 is SQIVND (reference sequence). CDR3 DNA: TGTGCCAGTAGGTCAGGCGGGACTTCCTACACAGATACGCAGTATTTT. Encoded protein: CASRSGGTSYTDTQYF.

The rearrangement joins TRBV7-2 to TRBJ2-3; 9 bases fit TRBD2. This CDR3 contains 19 residues. The ends lost 5 bases at V and 3 bases at J; junction bases unmatched: 18. Per germline, CDR1 SGHTA and CDR2 FQGNSA. CDR3 amino acids: CASSPLLAGVGQGTDTQYF. In DNA, the CDR3 is TGTGCCAGCAGCCCCTTATTAGCGGGAGTGGGACAAGGGACAGATACGCAGTATTTT.

This clone was seen only a few times. The chain combines TRBV5-5 with TRBJ1-2; D is unresolved. Germline CDR1 is SGHKS and CDR2 is YYEKEE (reference sequence). The CDR3 spans 13 residues. V lost 0 bases, J lost 4 bases, and 7 bases lay in between. CDR3 sequence reads: CASSLGSPYGYTF. CDR3 coding DNA: TGTGCCAGCAGCTTGGGCAGTCCCTATGGCTACACCTTC.

The rearrangement uses TRBV11-3 and TRBJ2-7; tentative D call: TRBD2 (5 bases). The CDR3 runs to 15 residues. Germline CDR1 SGHNT, CDR2 YENEEA. Trimming stripped 5 bases from V and 3 bases from J, with 17 bases between. Here the CDR3 DNA reads TGTGCCAGCAGCCCTCTCGGTGGACTTGTCTACGAGCAGTACTTC. This gives the protein CASSPLGGLVYEQYF.

The chain has TRBV5-1 and TRBJ2-3, with 9 bases identical to TRBD2. V shed 6 bases and J 2 bases; nucleotides not matched to a gene: 10. Per the germline V gene, CDR1 is SGHRS and CDR2 is YFSETQ. The CDR3 covers 16 residues. Here the CDR3 reads CASKEVAGGPTDTQYF. Here the CDR3 DNA reads TGCGCCAGCAAAGAAGTGGCGGGGGGGCCCACAGATACGCAGTATTTT.

The chain carries TRBV27 and TRBJ1-2; D is possibly TRBD1 (6 bases). From germline, CDR1 is MNHEY and CDR2 SMNVEV (reference sequence). The CDR3 extends over 15 amino acids. The V gene lost 0 bases and the J gene lost 7 bases, with 15 bases spanning the gap. This CDR3 reads CASSLSRGGSSGYTF. The CDR3 DNA follows: TGTGCCAGCAGTTTATCGAGGGGGGGCTCGAGTGGCTACACCTTC.

The table lists this clone with a few counts. V is TRBV18 and J is TRBJ1-4, with D perhaps TRBD1 (6 bases). Germline loops: CDR1 KGHSH, CDR2 LQKENI. The CDR3 is 14 residues long. With 3 bases removed from V and 6 bases from J, the gap between germline ends came to 11 bases. This CDR3 reads CASSPQGLYEKLFF. In nucleotides, the CDR3 is TGTGCCAGCTCACCGCAGGGGCTCTATGAAAAACTGTTTTTT.

The gene calls are TRBV2 and TRBJ2-5; the match to TRBD2 covers 8 bases. The germline gives CDR1 SNHLY, CDR2 FYNNEI. The J segment lost 5 bases and the V segment lost 6 bases, leaving 5 bases of the junction unmatched. The CDR3 totals 13 residues. CDR3 loop: CASSKRETETQYF. CDR3 DNA: TGTGCCAGCAGCAAGCGGGAGACGGAGACCCAGTACTTC.

This clone has more than one count but fewer than ten. The rearrangement joins TRBV15 to TRBJ1-5, with 7 bases identical to TRBD1. The germline V gene has CDR1 LNHNV and CDR2 YYDKDF (reference sequence). This CDR3 comprises 19 residues. After removal of 5 bases from V and 2 bases from J, the junction contained 18 bases not matched to a gene. CDR3 nucleotides: TGTGCCACCAGCGCCGGGACAGCCCTTGGGGTTCTTCGCAATCAGCCCCAGCATTTT. Translated, it gives CATSAGTALGVLRNQPQHF.

This clone has a single count. In DNA form, the CDR3 reads TGTGCCAGCTCACCCGGACAGGGGGCAGGGGGAAGCACTGAAGCTTTCTTT. It encodes CASSPGQGAGGSTEAFF. V gene TRBV18 combines with J gene TRBJ1-1, with 11 bases matching TRBD1. The germline V gene has CDR1 KGHSH and CDR2 LQKENI. The CDR3 consists of 17 residues. After removal of 3 bases from V and 4 bases from J, the junction contained 10 bases not matched to a gene.

The chain links TRBV27 to TRBJ2-1; D perhaps matches TRBD2 (7 bases). Trimming removed 4 bases at V and 9 bases at J, with 19 bases between. CDR1 is MNHEY, CDR2 SMNVEV, per germline (reference sequence). The CDR3 is 15 amino acids. CDR3 loop: CASSWGGPLGSEQFF. The CDR3 DNA follows: TGTGCCAGCAGTTGGGGGGGGCCTTTAGGGAGTGAGCAGTTCTTC.